Sequencing of this TCR beta chain was carried out in a study of T cell responses to AZD1222 COVID-19 vaccine. Germline values: CDR1 LNHDA, CDR2 SQIVND (reference sequence). V lost 5 bases and J 0 bases, leaving 24 bases between the germline ends. CDR3 length: 19 residues. This table comes from immunoSEQ multiplex PCR, and its TCRdb copy is limited to in-frame clones, with some not included. The sample records around 120,000 clones, 90% to 95% being singletons. As concerns this clone: Antigen specificity is unknown.

The study, taken as a whole, reports: The donor cohort was predominantly white British with a female majority, and clonal diversity may have been underestimated. As reported, nearly half of all spike-specific TCRs target variant regions that are unmutated.

The origin of this receptor is an adult who received the AZD1222 COVID-19 vaccine. This chain joins TRBV19 and TRBJ2-3, with D perhaps matching TRBD2 (5 bases). Sample: peripheral blood, taken 28 days after the second AZD1222 dose. The CDR3 protein is CASSGLGAADLSSTDTQYF. The CDR3 DNA is TGTGCCAGTAGTGGACTGGGAGCGGCTGACCTCTCTAGCACAGATACGCAGTATTTT.